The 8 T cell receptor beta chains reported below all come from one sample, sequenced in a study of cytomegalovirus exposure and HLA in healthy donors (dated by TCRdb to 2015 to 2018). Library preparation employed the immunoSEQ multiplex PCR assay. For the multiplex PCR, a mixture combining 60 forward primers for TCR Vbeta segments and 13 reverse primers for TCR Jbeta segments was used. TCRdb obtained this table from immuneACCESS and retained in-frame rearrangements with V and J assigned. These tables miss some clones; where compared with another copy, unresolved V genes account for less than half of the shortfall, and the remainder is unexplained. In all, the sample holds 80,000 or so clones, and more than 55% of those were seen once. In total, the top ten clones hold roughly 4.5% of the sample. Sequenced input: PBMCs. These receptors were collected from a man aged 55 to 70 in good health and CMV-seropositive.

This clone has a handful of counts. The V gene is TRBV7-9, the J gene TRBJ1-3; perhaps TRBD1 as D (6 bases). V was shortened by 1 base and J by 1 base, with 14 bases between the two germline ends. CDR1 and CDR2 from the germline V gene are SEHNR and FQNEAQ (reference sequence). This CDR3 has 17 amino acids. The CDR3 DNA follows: TGTGCCAGCAGCTTAGGGGGGCAGGGGTTGTCTGGAAACACCATATATTTT. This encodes CASSLGGQGLSGNTIYF.

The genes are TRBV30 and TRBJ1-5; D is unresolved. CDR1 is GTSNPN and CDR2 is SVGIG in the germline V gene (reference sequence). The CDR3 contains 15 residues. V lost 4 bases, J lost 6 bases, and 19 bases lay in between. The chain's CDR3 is CAWTPGRTLPQPQHF. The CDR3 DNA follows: TGTGCCTGGACCCCAGGCAGAACCCTTCCTCAGCCCCAGCATTTT.

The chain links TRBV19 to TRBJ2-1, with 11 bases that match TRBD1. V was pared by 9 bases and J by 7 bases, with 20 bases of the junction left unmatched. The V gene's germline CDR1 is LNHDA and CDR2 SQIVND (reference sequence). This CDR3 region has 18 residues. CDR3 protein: CASTFVPGQGGNSNEQFF. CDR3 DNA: TGTGCCAGCACATTCGTCCCGGGACAGGGGGGCAATTCTAATGAGCAGTTCTTC.

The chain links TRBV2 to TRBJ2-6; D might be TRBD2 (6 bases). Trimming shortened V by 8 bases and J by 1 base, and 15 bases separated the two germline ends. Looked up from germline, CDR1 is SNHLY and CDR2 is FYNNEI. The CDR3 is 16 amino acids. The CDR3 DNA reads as TGTGCCAGCTACACGGGGGAATGGTCTGGGGCCAACGTCCTGACTTTC. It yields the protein CASYTGEWSGANVLTF.

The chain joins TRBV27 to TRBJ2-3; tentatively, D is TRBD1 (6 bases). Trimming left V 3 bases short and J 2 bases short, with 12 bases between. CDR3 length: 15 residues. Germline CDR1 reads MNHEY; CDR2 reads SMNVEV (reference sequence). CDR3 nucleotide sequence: TGTGCCAGCAGTTTTCGGGCAGGGGTCACAGATACGCAGTATTTT. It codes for CASSFRAGVTDTQYF.

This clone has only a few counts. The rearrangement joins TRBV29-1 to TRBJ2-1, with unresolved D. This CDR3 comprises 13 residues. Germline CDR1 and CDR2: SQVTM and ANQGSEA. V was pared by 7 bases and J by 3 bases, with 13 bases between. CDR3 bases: TGCAGCGGTAGAGTGTTGAGCTACAATGAGCAGTTCTTC. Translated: CSGRVLSYNEQFF.

This chain's CDR3 is CASKGQTSSYEQYF. DNA for the CDR3: TGTGCCAGCAAAGGACAGACGAGCTCCTACGAGCAGTACTTC. The chain joins TRBV27 to TRBJ2-7; perhaps TRBD1 as D (6 bases). Trimming removed 7 bases from V and 0 bases from J, with 13 bases in between. Germline CDR1 and CDR2: MNHEY and SMNVEV (reference sequence). This CDR3 contains 14 residues.

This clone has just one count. The CDR3: CASSEWKGVHQPQHF. CDR3 nucleotide sequence: TGTGCCAGCAGTGAATGGAAGGGGGTACATCAGCCCCAGCATTTT. The chain combines TRBV2 with TRBJ1-5; possibly TRBD1 for D (6 bases). The V end was cut by 2 bases, the J end by 5 bases, with 13 bases between. The germline gives CDR1 SNHLY, CDR2 FYNNEI. The CDR3 runs to 15 residues.